The source of this TCR beta chain is a study of blood T cell repertoires in COVID-19. Per the germline V gene, CDR1 is KGHDR and CDR2 is SFDVKD. This CDR3 comprises 16 residues. Trimming cost V 3 bases and J 7 bases; bases outside gene matches: 8. This clone was seen only once. Using immunoSEQ multiplex PCR, the repertoire was profiled, and TCRdb retains in-frame clones only, with some absent. The data show 95,000 to 100,000 clones, approximately 92% seen once. The receptor was derived from a man in his fifties with active COVID-19. The chain carries TRBV24-1 and TRBJ2-1, with 10 bases identical to TRBD1. The sequencing sample was made of peripheral blood. CDR3 amino acids: CATSDLDRGRVNEQFF. The CDR3 nucleotides read TGTGCCACCAGTGATCTCGACAGGGGGCGGGTAAATGAGCAGTTCTTC.